What follows is one TCR beta chain and its context. Germline CDR1 and CDR2: SNHLY and FYNNEI. The length of the CDR3 is 14 residues. V trimming: 6 bases; J trimming: 2 bases; junction bases outside the gene matches: 3. These data are taken from a study of control samples from healthy donors and cancer patients. Assay used: immunoSEQ multiplex PCR; TCRdb lists only in-frame clones, some missing. Here the sample spans 100,000 to 150,000 clones, over 85% being singletons. This clonotype was sampled from a man over 45 with head and neck cancer. Input material: PBMCs. The chain uses TRBV2 and TRBJ2-5; 10 bases agree with TRBD2. DNA of the CDR3: TGTGCCAGCAGGAGGACTAGCGGACAAGAGACCCAGTACTTC. Translation: CASRRTSGQETQYF. The variable domain in full, completed from reference TRBV2 and TRBJ2-5, reads EPEVTQTPSHQVTQMGQEVILRCVPISNHLYFYWYRQILGQKVEFLVSFYNNEISEKSEIFDDQFSVERPDGSNFTLKIRSTKLEDSAMYFCASRRTSGQETQYFGPGTRLLVL.